Listed below are T cell receptor beta chains from one sample, sequenced in a study of identical twins. TCRdb re-called the 5' RACE reads with MiXCR, one entry per CDR3 protein. The sample yields some 500,000 distinct CDR3 sequences, approximately 9.6% seen once. The data were also submitted as part of a second study, on yellow fever vaccine responses in identical twins.

Sequencing input: PBMCs. The receptors were gathered from a young woman in good health. The CDR3 runs from the conserved cysteine through the conserved F or W. The D gene is left open where the match is weak. A row's size may be missing; if present it is once, few, many or a size class.

TRBJ2-7 | . | TRBV4-2 | . | CASSRDDSYEQYF | TGTGCCAGCAGCCGGGACGACTCCTACGAGCAGTACTTC
TRBJ2-3 | . | TRBV5-1 | few | CASSHASSTDTQYF | TGCGCCAGCAGCCACGCTAGCAGCACAGATACGCAGTATTTT
TRBJ2-5 | . | TRBV18 | . | CASSPSGTETQYF | TGTGCCAGCTCACCATCGGGTACGGAGACCCAGTACTTC
TRBJ2-3 | . | TRBV7-3 | many | CASSLNPPDTQYF | TGTGCCAGCAGCTTAAATCCCCCAGATACGCAGTATTTT
TRBJ2-5 | TRBD2 | TRBV3-1 | . | CACTQEEGLAVYEETQYF | TGTGCCTGCACCCAAGAGGAGGGACTAGCGGTCTATGAGGAGACCCAGTACTTC
TRBJ2-2 | . | TRBV29-1 | many | CSVERTDLNTGELFF | TGCAGCGTTGAGAGAACCGATTTGAACACCGGGGAGCTGTTTTTT
TRBJ2-2 | . | TRBV12-3/TRBV12-4 | many | CASSEINTGELFF | TGTGCCAGCAGTGAAATTAACACCGGGGAGCTGTTTTTT
TRBJ2-1 | . | TRBV5-1 | . | CASSLLASPGNEQFF | TGCGCCAGCAGCTTGTTAGCTAGCCCGGGTAATGAGCAGTTCTTC
TRBJ2-5 | TRBD2 | TRBV10-1 | . | CASSQGLAGGPETQYF | TGCGCCAGCAGCCAAGGACTAGCGGGAGGGCCAGAGACCCAGTACTTC
TRBJ2-3 | . | TRBV23-1 | . | CASRQVNPEAGIPPSTDTQYF | TGCGCCAGCAGACAAGTCAACCCCGAGGCAGGGATCCCTCCTAGCACAGATACGCAGTATTTT
TRBJ2-7 | TRBD1 | TRBV5-6 | few | CASSFTGTVSYEQYF | TGTGCCAGCAGCTTTACCGGGACAGTCTCCTACGAGCAGTACTTC
TRBJ2-7 | . | TRBV15 | . | CATSGGTGTYEQYF | TGTGCCACCAGCGGAGGGACGGGAACCTACGAGCAGTACTTC
TRBJ2-2 | TRBD1 | TRBV4-3 | . | CASSPGTDNTGELFF | TGCGCCAGCAGCCCCGGGACAGATAACACCGGGGAGCTGTTTTTT
TRBJ2-7 | TRBD1 | TRBV9 | many | CASSVAATGRVGEQYF | TGTGCCAGCAGCGTAGCCGCGACAGGGCGGGTTGGCGAGCAGTACTTC
TRBJ1-2 | . | TRBV9 | few | CASGNSGVYGYTF | TGTGCCAGCGGCAACTCAGGGGTCTATGGCTACACCTTC
TRBJ2-1 | . | TRBV29-1 | . | CSVELIGKGTYNEQFF | TGCAGCGTTGAGCTCATCGGAAAGGGGACATACAATGAGCAGTTCTTC
TRBJ2-3 | . | TRBV6-5 | few | CASSSRVGASEADTQYF | TGTGCCAGCAGTTCTCGCGTCGGGGCTAGCGAGGCAGATACGCAGTATTTT
TRBJ2-7 | . | TRBV15 | few | CATSTLVGLSSYEQYF | TGTGCCACCAGCACTCTCGTAGGGCTAAGCTCCTACGAGCAGTACTTC
TRBJ2-3 | TRBD2 | TRBV3-1 | . | CASSQAGGLMTDTQYF | TGTGCCAGCAGCCAAGCGGGGGGATTAATGACAGATACGCAGTATTTT
TRBJ1-3 | TRBD1 | TRBV6-1 | few | CASIDRVGNLIYF | TGTGCCAGCATAGACAGGGTCGGGAACCTGATATATTTT
TRBJ2-2 | . | TRBV3-1 | . | CASSPTTGRVSGAGELFF | TGTGCCAGCAGCCCAACGACCGGACGGGTTAGTGGGGCCGGGGAGCTGTTTTTT
TRBJ2-2 | . | TRBV12-3/TRBV12-4 | . | CASSFQGPMDTGELFF | TGTGCCAGCAGTTTTCAGGGGCCCATGGACACCGGGGAGCTGTTTTTT
TRBJ2-5 | . | TRBV6-5 | . | CASSYPAGAGEETQYF | TGTGCCAGCAGTTACCCTGCTGGGGCAGGGGAAGAGACCCAGTACTTC
TRBJ2-3 | . | TRBV20-1 | . | CSAENRARSTDTQYF | TGCAGTGCCGAAAACAGGGCTCGGAGCACAGATACGCAGTATTTT
TRBJ2-7 | TRBD1 | TRBV7-9 | . | CASRRQGAFDEQYF | TGTGCCAGCCGCAGACAGGGGGCGTTTGACGAGCAGTACTTC
TRBJ2-7 | . | TRBV4-2 | few | CASSRTTNYEQYF | TGTGCCAGCAGCCGTACAACAAACTACGAGCAGTACTTC
TRBJ1-3 | . | TRBV6-1 | many | CASTSPASRNTIYF | TGTGCCAGCACAAGTCCAGCCTCCCGAAACACCATATATTTT
TRBJ2-1 | TRBD2 | TRBV5-1 | . | CASSFQRGYNEQFF | TGCGCCAGCAGCTTCCAGCGGGGCTACAATGAGCAGTTCTTC
TRBJ2-1 | TRBD2 | TRBV6-5 | . | CASSYLSSGSYEQFF | TGTGCCAGCAGTTACTTGTCTAGCGGGAGCTATGAGCAGTTCTTC
TRBJ2-7 | TRBD2 | TRBV6-2/TRBV6-3 | . | CASSPFGLAGREQYF | TGTGCCAGCAGTCCGTTCGGACTAGCGGGACGCGAGCAGTACTTC
TRBJ2-7 | . | TRBV20-1 | few | CSASSATYEQYF | TGCAGTGCTAGTTCCGCCACCTACGAGCAGTACTTC
TRBJ2-3 | . | TRBV12-3/TRBV12-4 | many | CASSHRGTSRGTDTQYF | TGTGCCAGCAGTCACCGCGGGACGTCCCGCGGCACAGATACGCAGTATTTT
TRBJ2-1 | . | TRBV20-1 | few | CSASFLSQGRSYNEQFF | TGCAGTGCTAGTTTTCTTTCACAGGGGAGGTCCTACAATGAGCAGTTCTTC
TRBJ2-2 | . | TRBV4-1 | many | CASSPLGRTNTGELFF | TGCGCCAGCAGCCCCCTAGGGCGAACGAACACCGGGGAGCTGTTTTTT
TRBJ2-2 | TRBD1 | TRBV20-1 | . | CSAKGGQGDTGELFF | TGCAGTGCTAAAGGCGGACAGGGGGACACCGGGGAGCTGTTTTTT
TRBJ2-7 | TRBD1 | TRBV20-1 | few | CSAISPDRERDEQYF | TGCAGTGCTATCTCACCGGACAGGGAGAGGGACGAGCAGTACTTC
TRBJ2-2 | . | TRBV6-5 | . | CASRYEYTGELFF | TGTGCCAGCAGATATGAGTACACCGGGGAGCTGTTTTTT
TRBJ2-7 | . | TRBV5-6 | . | CAISPGLLCKQYF | TGTGCCATCAGCCCCGGCCTCCTCTGCAAGCAGTACTTC
TRBJ2-2 | TRBD2 | TRBV4-3 | many | CASSHSGTPDGTGELFF | TGCGCCAGCAGCCATAGCGGGACCCCAGATGGCACCGGGGAGCTGTTTTTT
TRBJ2-7 | . | TRBV14 | few | CASSQVLSYREQYF | TGTGCCAGCAGCCAAGTCCTCTCGTATCGCGAGCAGTACTTC
TRBJ2-7 | . | TRBV6-6 | many | CASSYSFTVEQYF | TGTGCCAGCAGTTACTCGTTTACAGTCGAGCAGTACTTC
TRBJ2-5 | . | TRBV12-3/TRBV12-4 | . | CASSLASIWTQYF | TGTGCCAGCAGTTTGGCTAGCATATGGACCCAGTACTTC
TRBJ1-4 | . | TRBV12-3/TRBV12-4 | many | CASRTPSYDGTDNEKLFF | TGTGCCAGCAGGACGCCCTCCTACGACGGGACGGATAATGAAAAACTGTTTTTT
TRBJ2-1 | . | TRBV12-3/TRBV12-4 | many | CASSLGQGGEQFF | TGTGCCAGCAGTTTAGGACAGGGAGGTGAGCAGTTCTTC
TRBJ2-1 | . | TRBV19 | once | CASRIQGSYNEQFF | TGTGCCAGTAGGATACAGGGATCCTACAATGAGCAGTTCTTC
TRBJ2-5 | TRBD2 | TRBV5-1 | many | CASRPRTSGGEETQYF | TGCGCCAGCAGGCCCCGGACTAGCGGGGGTGAAGAGACCCAGTACTTC
TRBJ2-1 | . | TRBV10-3 | . | CATYAWGRDSNEQFF | TGTGCCACCTACGCCTGGGGGCGCGACTCTAATGAGCAGTTCTTC
TRBJ2-7 | . | TRBV27 | many | CASSNRGGGMEQYF | TGTGCCAGCAGCAACAGAGGGGGGGGTATGGAACAGTACTTC
TRBJ1-1 | . | TRBV12-3/TRBV12-4 | many | CASSLGRGTEAFF | TGTGCCAGCAGTTTAGGCAGGGGCACTGAAGCTTTCTTT
TRBJ2-3 | TRBD2 | TRBV3-1 | . | CASSQGLRESTDTQYF | TGTGCCAGCAGCCAGGGACTAAGAGAGAGCACAGATACGCAGTATTTT
TRBJ2-5 | TRBD2 | TRBV13 | . | CASSLGVAGTQETQYF | TGTGCCAGCAGCTTAGGGGTAGCGGGAACCCAAGAGACCCAGTACTTC
TRBJ2-6 | . | TRBV5-1 | many | CASSPMGRSGANVLTF | TGCGCCAGCAGCCCCATGGGCAGGTCTGGGGCCAACGTCCTGACTTTC
TRBJ2-7 | . | TRBV7-9 | many | CASSPILQDYEQYF | TGTGCCAGCAGCCCTATTTTACAGGACTACGAGCAGTACTTC
TRBJ2-1 | . | TRBV11-2 | . | CASSLVSGGLNEQFF | TGTGCCAGCAGCTTAGTGTCAGGGGGGTTGAATGAGCAGTTCTTC
TRBJ2-2 | . | TRBV5-6 | many | CASSLGRELFF | TGTGCCAGCAGCTTGGGACGGGAGCTGTTTTTT
TRBJ2-1 | . | TRBV6-2/TRBV6-3 | few | CASSRQVPNEQFF | TGTGCCAGCAGCCGACAGGTCCCCAATGAGCAGTTCTTC
TRBJ2-7 | . | TRBV16 | few | CASSQARAGFRSEQYF | TGTGCCAGCAGCCAAGCAAGGGCAGGGTTCCGTTCCGAGCAGTACTTC
TRBJ1-3 | . | TRBV12-3/TRBV12-4 | few | CASTKDSSGNTIYF | TGTGCCAGCACCAAAGATAGCTCTGGAAACACCATATATTTT
TRBJ2-7 | TRBD1 | TRBV7-9 | . | CASSYTSGQDEQYF | TGTGCCAGCAGCTACACATCTGGACAGGACGAGCAGTACTTC